The 19 T cell receptor beta chains listed next were all sequenced from one sample in a study of T cells after yellow fever vaccination. Each CDR3 protein is one row after TCRdb ran MiXCR on the 5' RACE reads. The sample gives 500,000 to 650,000 distinct CDR3 sequences, less than 15% of which show up once; about 14% is in the top ten. The sequencing here drew on PBMCs, taken on the day of the yellow fever booster vaccination. The receptors here all came from a man aged 25-40 years who received the YFV17D yellow fever vaccine.

The V call is TRBV20-1, the J call TRBJ1-5; D uncertain. CDR1 and CDR2 from the germline V gene are DFQATT and SNEGSKA (reference sequence). The V end lost 6 bases, the J end lost 1 base, and 19 bases lay between the germline ends. The CDR3 totals 16 residues. CDR3 sequence reads: CSAKTFQTGSNQPQHF. CDR3 nucleotide sequence: TGCAGTGCAAAGACATTCCAAACTGGGAGCAATCAGCCCCAGCATTTT.

V is TRBV28 and J is TRBJ2-7; D remains unclear. CDR3 length equals 13 residues. Trimming left V 3 bases short and J 6 bases short, with 12 bases between. From germline, CDR1 is MDHEN and CDR2 SYDVKM. In DNA, the CDR3 is TGTGCCAGCAGTTTTGAGGCTCCCCCCGAGCAGTACTTC. It translates to CASSFEAPPEQYF.

The V and J genes are TRBV20-1 and TRBJ2-5; tentatively, D is TRBD1 or TRBD2 (5 bases each). Germline V gene data show CDR1 as DFQATT and CDR2 as SNEGSKA (reference sequence). This CDR3 is 14 amino acids long. V was clipped by 3 bases and J by 7 bases, with 18 bases between them. CDR3 in amino acids: CSASRGQLMGTQYF. As DNA, the CDR3 is TGCAGTGCTAGCCGGGGCCAGCTCATGGGGACCCAGTACTTC.

This sequence joins TRBV29-1 and TRBJ2-3; 7 bases line up with TRBD2. CDR1 and CDR2 (germline): SQVTM, ANQGSEA. V shed 3 bases, J shed 0 bases, and the junction held 6 bases outside the gene matches. This CDR3 has 15 amino acids. Here the CDR3 DNA reads TGCAGCGTTGAGGTCCCTAGCGGTAGCACAGATACGCAGTATTTT. It specifies CSVEVPSGSTDTQYF.

This rearrangement joins TRBV5-1 to TRBJ2-5; the D gene is possibly TRBD1 (5 bases). The germline CDR1 and CDR2 sequences are SGHRS and YFSETQ. V was trimmed by 4 bases and J by 4 bases, leaving 8 bases between them. There are 12 residues in the CDR3. The CDR3 spells CASSERGETQYF. The CDR3, as DNA: TGCGCCAGCAGCGAAAGGGGAGAGACCCAGTACTTC.

CDR3 DNA: TGTGCCAGCAGCTTAGATAAGGACACTGAAGCTTTCTTT. Encoded protein: CASSLDKDTEAFF. This chain uses TRBV7-3 with TRBJ1-1; D call uncertain. The CDR3 totals 13 residues. CDR1 and CDR2 (germline): SGHTA, FQGTGA. V was clipped by 2 bases and J by 3 bases, with 7 bases between them.

This clonotype was seen a single time. This sequence joins TRBV5-6 and TRBJ2-7; 9 nucleotides match TRBD1. The CDR3 has 14 amino acids. CDR1 and CDR2 (germline): SGHDT, YYEEEE. Trimming removed 4 bases from V and 11 bases from J; junction bases left unmatched: 13. The CDR3 nucleotides read TGTGCCAGCAGCCCGGGACAGGGAATCGCACAGGAGTACTTC. Translation: CASSPGQGIAQEYF.

The chain carries TRBV7-2 and TRBJ2-1, with D unresolved. The CDR3 runs 12 residues. V gave up 7 bases and J gave up 5 bases, with 9 bases separating them. From germline, CDR1 is SGHTA and CDR2 FQGNSA. The CDR3 DNA sequence: TGTGCCAGCAATCGGAAAGACAATGAGCAGTTCTTC. It translates to CASNRKDNEQFF. The full variable domain, rest sourced from reference TRBV7-2 and TRBJ2-1, is GAGVSQSPSNKVTEKGKDVELRCDPISGHTALYWYRQSLGQGLEFLIYFQGNSAPDKSGLPSDRFSAERTGGSVSTLTIQRTQQEDSAVYLCASNRKDNEQFFGPGTRLTVL.

The chain has TRBV14 and TRBJ2-5, with 7 bases identical to TRBD1. The CDR3 is made up of 11 amino acids. CDR1 is SGHDN, CDR2 FVKESK, per germline. Unmatched junction bases numbered 4, after V lost 5 bases and J lost 10 bases. The DNA of the CDR3 is TGTGCCAGCAGCTCGGGACAGCGCCAGTACTTC. Translation gives CASSSGQRQYF.

This clonotype showed up just a few times. This chain links TRBV30 with TRBJ2-1; tentative D call: TRBD2 (5 bases). The V end lost 0 bases, the J end lost 3 bases, and 15 bases lay between the germline ends. Germline values: CDR1 GTSNPN, CDR2 SVGIG (reference sequence). The CDR3 runs 16 residues. CDR3 amino acids: CAWSVAIRSGYNEQFF. The DNA for the CDR3 is TGTGCCTGGAGTGTAGCGATTCGGAGCGGCTACAATGAGCAGTTCTTC.

This clonotype was seen only a few times. V and J are TRBV28 and TRBJ2-7; D is uncertain. CDR1 is MDHEN and CDR2 is SYDVKM in the germline V gene. There are 13 residues in the CDR3. V was shortened by 3 bases and J by 0 bases, with 6 bases between the two germline ends. The CDR3 here is CASSFVFSYEQYF. The CDR3 region has the DNA TGTGCCAGCAGTTTTGTCTTCTCCTACGAGCAGTACTTC.

This clonotype was found many times. This chain links TRBV28 with TRBJ2-1; TRBD1 might be the D (6 bases). The CDR3 is 11 amino acids. Germline lookup yields CDR1 MDHEN and CDR2 SYDVKM. V dropped 5 bases and J dropped 15 bases, with 14 bases sitting between them. The CDR3: CASSPQGNLFF. CDR3 DNA: TGTGCCAGCAGTCCTCAGGGGAATCTGTTCTTC. The full variable domain, its missing parts supplied by reference TRBV28 and TRBJ2-1, is DVKVTQSSRYLVKRTGEKVFLECVQDMDHENMFWYRQDPGLGLRLIYFSYDVKMKEKGDIPEGYSVSREKKERFSLILESASTNQTSMYLCASSPQGNLFFGPGTRLTVL.

This clonotype was counted a few times. The CDR3 protein is CSATNSGRHNEQFF. The DNA of the CDR3 is TGCAGTGCCACCAACAGCGGGAGGCACAATGAGCAGTTCTTC. The genes are TRBV20-1 and TRBJ2-1; 9 nucleotides line up with TRBD2. Germline trimming cut 6 bases from V and 5 bases from J; bases unmatched to any gene: 8. This CDR3 has 14 residues. Germline V gene lookup returns CDR1 DFQATT and CDR2 SNEGSKA (reference sequence).

This clonotype was detected a few times. V usage is TRBV28 and J usage is TRBJ2-1; D remains ambiguous. Deletions cut 7 bases from V and 7 bases from J, with 17 bases between. CDR1 is MDHEN and CDR2 is SYDVKM in the germline V gene. This CDR3 is built from 14 residues. In DNA, the CDR3 is TGTGCCAGCAAGGGCCAGAGATACAAGAATGAGCAGTTCTTC. Protein: CASKGQRYKNEQFF.

This clonotype was detected a few times. V is TRBV20-1 and J is TRBJ2-3; 7 nucleotides agree with TRBD2. Germline loops: CDR1 DFQATT, CDR2 SNEGSKA (reference sequence). The CDR3 is made up of 16 amino acids. V lost 4 bases to trimming and J lost 1 base; unmatched junction nucleotides: 11. In DNA, the CDR3 is TGCAGTGCTATGACTAGCTCGAGAGGGGGCACAGATACGCAGTATTTT. Amino acids: CSAMTSSRGGTDTQYF.

This clonotype has a handful of counts. The J gene is TRBJ2-7, the V gene TRBV20-1; TRBD1 agrees at 7 bases. Germline CDR1 is DFQATT and CDR2 is SNEGSKA (reference sequence). The CDR3 extends over 12 amino acids. This CDR3 is CSADRSTNEQYF. In nucleotides, the CDR3 is TGCAGCGCGGACAGGTCTACAAACGAGCAGTACTTC.

J is TRBJ2-1 and V is TRBV7-2, with TRBD2 matching 10 bases. The V and J ends lost 5 bases and 6 bases, in that order; junction bases with no gene match: 10. This CDR3 has 16 residues. Germline CDR1 SGHTA, CDR2 FQGNSA. The CDR3 DNA follows: TGTGCCAGCAGCATCGCAGCCCGACTAGCGGGCAATGAGCAGTTCTTC. It encodes CASSIAARLAGNEQFF.

This clonotype appeared a few times. The genes are TRBV10-3 and TRBJ1-1; tentative D call: TRBD1 (5 bases). V lost 6 bases, J lost 3 bases, and 14 bases lay in between. The CDR3 has 14 residues. Per the germline V gene, CDR1 is ENHRY and CDR2 is SYGVKD. CDR3 DNA sequence: TGTGCCATCAGGGGGCGGGGTATGGACACTGAAGCTTTCTTT. Translating gives CAIRGRGMDTEAFF.

The sample holds a few counts of this clonotype. V usage is TRBV3-1 and J usage is TRBJ2-1; D unresolved. With 1 base removed from V and 10 bases from J, the gap between germline ends came to 11 bases. The CDR3 totals 13 residues. The V gene's germline CDR1 is LGHDT and CDR2 YNNKEL (reference sequence). The DNA of the CDR3 is TGTGCCAGCAGCCAAGGGGATCTAGGGGAGCAGTTCTTC. Its protein is CASSQGDLGEQFF.